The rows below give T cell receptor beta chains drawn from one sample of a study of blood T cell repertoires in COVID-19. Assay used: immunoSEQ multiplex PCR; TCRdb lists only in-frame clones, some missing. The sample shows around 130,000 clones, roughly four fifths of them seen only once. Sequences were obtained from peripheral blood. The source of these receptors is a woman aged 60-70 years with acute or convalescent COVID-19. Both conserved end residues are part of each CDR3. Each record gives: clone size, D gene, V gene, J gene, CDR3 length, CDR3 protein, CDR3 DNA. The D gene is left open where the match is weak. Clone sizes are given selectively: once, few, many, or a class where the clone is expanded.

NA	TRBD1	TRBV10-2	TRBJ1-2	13	CASSPGQVYGYTF	TGCGCCAGCAGCCCCGGACAGGTATATGGCTACACCTTC
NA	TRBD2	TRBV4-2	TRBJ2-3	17	CASSQGAQRGLTDTQYF	TGTGCCAGCAGCCAAGGGGCGCAGCGGGGGCTCACAGATACGCAGTATTTT
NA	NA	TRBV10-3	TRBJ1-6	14	CAIRGVSYNSPLHF	TGTGCCATCAGGGGAGTCTCCTATAATTCACCCCTCCACTTT
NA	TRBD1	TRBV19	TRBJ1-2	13	CASSWDRVSGYTF	TGTGCCAGTAGTTGGGACAGGGTAAGCGGCTACACCTTC
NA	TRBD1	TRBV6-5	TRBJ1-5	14	CASILTGVGQPQHF	TGTGCCAGCATTCTCACAGGGGTCGGTCAGCCCCAGCATTTT
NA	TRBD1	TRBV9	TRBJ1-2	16	CASSLLMPGQGYGYTF	TGTGCCAGCAGCCTTTTGATGCCGGGACAGGGCTATGGCTACACCTTC
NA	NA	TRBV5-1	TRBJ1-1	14	CASSLDAGAGEAFF	TGCGCCAGCAGCTTGGACGCGGGGGCTGGTGAAGCTTTCTTT
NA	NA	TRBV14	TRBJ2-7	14	CASSPLGVLYEQYF	TGTGCCAGCAGCCCCCTCGGGGTACTCTACGAGCAGTACTTC
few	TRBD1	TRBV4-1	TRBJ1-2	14	CASSQADRASGYTF	TGCGCCAGCAGCCAGGCGGACAGGGCAAGCGGCTACACCTTC
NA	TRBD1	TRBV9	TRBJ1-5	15	CASSATGYSNQPQHF	TGTGCCAGCAGCGCGACAGGGTATAGCAATCAGCCCCAGCATTTT
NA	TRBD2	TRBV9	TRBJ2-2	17	CASSVGGTSGYTGELFF	TGTGCCAGCAGCGTCGGGGGGACTAGCGGTTACACCGGGGAGCTGTTTTTT
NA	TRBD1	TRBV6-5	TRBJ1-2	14	CASLDRGRNYGYTF	TGTGCCAGCCTAGACAGGGGGCGCAACTATGGCTACACCTTC
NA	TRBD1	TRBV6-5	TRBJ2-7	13	CASAGTGKGEQYF	TGTGCCAGCGCTGGGACAGGCAAAGGCGAGCAGTACTTC
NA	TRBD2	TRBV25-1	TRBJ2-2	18	CASSGTSGGISTTGELFF	TGTGCCAGCAGTGGGACTAGCGGGGGGATTTCGACCACCGGGGAGCTGTTTTTT
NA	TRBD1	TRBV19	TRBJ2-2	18	CASSLGRNEGAYTGELFF	TGTGCCAGTAGTCTAGGTCGGAATGAGGGGGCATACACCGGGGAGCTGTTTTTT
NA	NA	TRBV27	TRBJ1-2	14	CASSLSQGNYGYTF	TGTGCCAGCAGTTTATCCCAGGGGAACTATGGCTACACCTTC
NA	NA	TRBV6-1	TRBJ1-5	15	CASSEAGAPRQPQHF	TGTGCCAGCAGTGAAGCAGGAGCCCCGAGACAGCCCCAGCATTTT
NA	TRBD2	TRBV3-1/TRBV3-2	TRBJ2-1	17	CASSQESRGGWYNEQFF	TGTGCCAGCAGCCAAGAATCGCGCGGGGGATGGTACAATGAGCAGTTCTTC
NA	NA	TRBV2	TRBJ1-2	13	CATSMDSVYGYTF	TGTGCCACCTCGATGGACAGCGTCTATGGCTACACCTTC
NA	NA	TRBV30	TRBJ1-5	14	CAWSVRGNGQPQHF	TGTGCCTGGAGTGTAAGAGGGAACGGTCAGCCCCAGCATTTT
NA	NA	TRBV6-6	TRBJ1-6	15	CASSYGQGIGSPLHF	TGTGCCAGCAGTTACGGGCAGGGCATAGGATCACCCCTCCACTTT
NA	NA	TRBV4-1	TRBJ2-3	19	CASSPRGSRYSNRPDTQYF	TGCGCCAGCAGCCCAAGAGGGTCTCGGTACTCCAACCGACCAGATACGCAGTATTTT
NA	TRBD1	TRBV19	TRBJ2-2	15	CASRPDRVNTGELFF	TGTGCCAGTAGACCGGACAGGGTGAACACCGGGGAGCTGTTTTTT
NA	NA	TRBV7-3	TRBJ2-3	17	CASSPQGPRGSTDTQYF	TGTGCCAGCAGCCCTCAAGGCCCCAGGGGTAGCACAGATACGCAGTATTTT
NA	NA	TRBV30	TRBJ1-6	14	CAWNWGRGNSPLHF	TGTGCCTGGAATTGGGGCAGGGGAAATTCACCCCTCCACTTT
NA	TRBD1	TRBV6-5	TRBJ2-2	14	CASRRDRNTGELFF	TGTGCCAGCAGGAGGGACAGGAACACCGGGGAGCTGTTTTTT
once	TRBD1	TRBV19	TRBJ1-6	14	CASSTRTGASPLHF	TGTGCCAGTAGTACGAGGACAGGGGCTTCACCCCTCCACTTT
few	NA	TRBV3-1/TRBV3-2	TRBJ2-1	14	CASSPSDRYNEQFF	TGTGCCAGCAGCCCCTCGGACAGATACAATGAGCAGTTCTTC
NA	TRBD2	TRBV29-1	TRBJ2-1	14	CSVPTSGGWNEQFF	TGCAGCGTGCCAACTAGCGGGGGTTGGAATGAGCAGTTCTTC
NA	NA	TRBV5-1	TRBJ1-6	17	CASSLHGRFNDNSPLHF	TGCGCCAGCAGCTTACATGGCAGGTTTAACGATAATTCACCCCTCCACTTT
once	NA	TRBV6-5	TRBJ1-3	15	CASRIGNSTGNTIYF	TGTGCCAGCAGAATCGGCAATAGCACTGGAAACACCATATATTTT
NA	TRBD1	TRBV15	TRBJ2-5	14	CATSGTGTGETQYF	TGTGCCACCAGCGGGACAGGGACGGGAGAGACCCAGTACTTC
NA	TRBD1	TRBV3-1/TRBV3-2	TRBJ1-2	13	CASSPSTGYGYTF	TGTGCCAGCAGCCCGTCGACAGGGTATGGCTACACCTTC
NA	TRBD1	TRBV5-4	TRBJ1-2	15	CASSLALQGARGYTF	TGTGCCAGCAGCTTGGCCCTCCAGGGGGCGCGGGGCTACACCTTC
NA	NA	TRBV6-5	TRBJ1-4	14	CASSYSGANEKLFF	TGTGCCAGCAGTTACTCAGGGGCTAATGAAAAACTGTTTTTT
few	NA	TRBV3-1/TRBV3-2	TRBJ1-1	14	CASSRDLGNTEAFF	TGTGCCAGCAGCCGGGACTTAGGGAACACTGAAGCTTTCTTT
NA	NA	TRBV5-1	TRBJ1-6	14	CASSPDSTNSPLHF	TGCGCCAGCAGCCCGGACAGTACCAATTCACCCCTCCACTTT
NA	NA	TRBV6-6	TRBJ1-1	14	CASSYSQDATEAFF	TGTGCCAGCAGTTACTCCCAGGATGCCACTGAAGCTTTCTTT
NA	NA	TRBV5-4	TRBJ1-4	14	CASSTREQAEKLFF	TGTGCCAGCAGCACGAGGGAGCAGGCTGAAAAACTGTTTTTT
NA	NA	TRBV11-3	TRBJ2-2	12	CASSFGQGELFF	TGTGCCAGCAGCTTCGGACAGGGGGAGCTGTTTTTT
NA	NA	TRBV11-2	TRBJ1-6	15	CASSLERNLYSPLHF	TGTGCCAGCAGCTTGGAGCGTAATTTGTATTCACCCCTCCACTTT
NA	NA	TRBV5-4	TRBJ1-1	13	CASSPPDGTEAFF	TGTGCCAGCAGTCCTCCCGACGGGACTGAAGCTTTCTTT
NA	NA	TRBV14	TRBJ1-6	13	CASSLGSNSPLHF	TGTGCCAGCAGCCTGGGCAGCAATTCACCCCTCCACTTT
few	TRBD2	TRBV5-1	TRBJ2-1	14	CASEAGSSYNEQFF	TGCGCCAGCGAAGCGGGGAGTTCCTACAATGAGCAGTTCTTC
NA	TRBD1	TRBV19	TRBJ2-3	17	CASSTSGQVGGTDTQYF	TGTGCCAGTAGTACGTCGGGACAGGTCGGAGGCACAGATACGCAGTATTTT
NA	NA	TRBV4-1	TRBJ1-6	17	CASSQASDSLSGSPLHF	TGCGCCAGCAGCCAAGCTTCGGACAGTCTCTCGGGCTCACCCCTCCACTTT
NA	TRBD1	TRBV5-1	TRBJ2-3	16	CASSGGGTGVSDTQYF	TGCGCCAGCAGCGGCGGCGGGACAGGGGTTTCAGATACGCAGTATTTT
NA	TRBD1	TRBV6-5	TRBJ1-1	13	CASSRDRDGEAFF	TGTGCCAGCAGCAGGGACAGGGATGGTGAAGCTTTCTTT
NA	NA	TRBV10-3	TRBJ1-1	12	CAISDIPEGAFF	TGTGCCATCAGTGATATCCCCGAGGGAGCTTTCTTT
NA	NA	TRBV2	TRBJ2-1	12	CASSDLQDMGFF	TGTGCCAGCAGTGACTTACAGGATATGGGTTTCTTC
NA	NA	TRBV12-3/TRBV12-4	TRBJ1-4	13	CASSPSLLEKLFF	TGTGCCAGCAGTCCCTCCCTTCTGGAAAAACTGTTTTTT
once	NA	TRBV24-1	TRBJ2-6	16	CATSETTITGANVLTF	TGTGCCACCAGTGAAACGACAATTACTGGGGCCAACGTCCTGACTTTC
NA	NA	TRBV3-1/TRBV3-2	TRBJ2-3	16	CASSQDSGGAEDTQYF	TGTGCCAGCAGCCAAGATTCTGGGGGGGCGGAGGATACGCAGTATTTT
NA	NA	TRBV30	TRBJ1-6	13	CAWSYSGGSPLHF	TGTGCCTGGAGTTATAGCGGGGGATCACCCCTCCACTTT